This paragraph covers one T cell receptor (beta chain) sequence. Antigen: not known. Generated by immunoSEQ multiplex PCR, the TCRdb table keeps only in-frame clones and is missing some. The repertoire includes around 10,000 clones, around 79% of them detected once, and over 30% sits in the top ten. The data are from a study of OX40 agonist ivuxolimab in advanced cancers. Points from the study as a whole: Several nonresponders also turned out to have low normalized T-cell clonal expansion. CD8+ T cells (on average) carried more expanded clones than CD4+ T cells.

This CDR3 has 17 residues. V trimming: 0 bases; J trimming: 4 bases; junction bases outside the gene matches: 12. Germline-derived CDR1 and CDR2 are SGHRS and YFSETQ. The starting material was CD4+ or CD8+ T cells sorted from blood, obtained in a trial of the OX40 agonist ivuxolimab. The receptor comes from an adult with an advanced solid tumor such as melanoma, head and neck, liver or kidney cancer. This rearrangement joins TRBV5-1 to TRBJ2-7, with TRBD1 matching over 8 bases. The CDR3 region has the DNA TGCGCCAGCAGCTTGGGGACAGGGTCCCTCGCAGGGTACGAGCAGTACTTC. This sequence encodes CASSLGTGSLAGYEQYF.